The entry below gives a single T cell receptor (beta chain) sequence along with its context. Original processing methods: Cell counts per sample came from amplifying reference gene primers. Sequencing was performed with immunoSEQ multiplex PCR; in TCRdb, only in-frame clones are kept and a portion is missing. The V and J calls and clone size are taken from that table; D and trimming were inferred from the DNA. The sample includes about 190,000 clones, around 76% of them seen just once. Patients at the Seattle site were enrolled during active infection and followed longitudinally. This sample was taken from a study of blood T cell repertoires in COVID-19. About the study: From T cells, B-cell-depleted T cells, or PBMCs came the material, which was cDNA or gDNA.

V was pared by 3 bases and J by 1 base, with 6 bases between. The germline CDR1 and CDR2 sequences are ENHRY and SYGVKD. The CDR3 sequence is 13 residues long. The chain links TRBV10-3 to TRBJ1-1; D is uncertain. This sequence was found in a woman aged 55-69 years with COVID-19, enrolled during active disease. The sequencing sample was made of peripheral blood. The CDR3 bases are TGTGCCATCAGTGATTCCGGGAACACTGAAGCTTTCTTT. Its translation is CAISDSGNTEAFF.